This T cell receptor (beta chain) appears in the sequencing data of a study of OX40 agonist ivuxolimab in advanced cancers. For the study at large: The dose-escalation cohort was approximately 85% male, with a mean age of 60 years, ranging about 20 to 85.

Autoimmune disease history or systemic immunosuppression was exclusionary. Blood sampling took place at baseline, cycle 4 day 1, and cycle 7 day 1. CDR3 size: 16 residues. Trimming shortened V by 7 bases and J by 4 bases, and 20 bases separated the two germline ends. Looked up from germline, CDR1 is SGHAT and CDR2 is FQDESV (reference sequence). Generated by immunoSEQ multiplex PCR, the TCRdb table keeps only in-frame clones and is missing some. The sample lists tens of thousands of clones; approximately 92% were seen once. This TCR derives from an adult with an advanced solid tumor such as melanoma, head and neck, liver or kidney cancer. The rearrangement uses TRBV11-1 and TRBJ2-1; perhaps TRBD1 as D (7 bases). The sequencing here drew on CD4+ or CD8+ T cells sorted from blood, taken in a trial of the OX40 agonist ivuxolimab. CDR3 loop: CASTPPAGQLYNEQFF. DNA for the CDR3: TGTGCCAGCACCCCCCCCGCGGGACAGCTATACAATGAGCAGTTCTTC. Together with reference TRBV11-1 and TRBJ2-1, the CDR3 gives the full variable domain: EAEVAQSPRYKITEKSQAVAFWCDPISGHATLYWYRQILGQGPELLVQFQDESVVDDSQLPKDRFSAERLKGVDSTLKIQPAELGDSAMYLCASTPPAGQLYNEQFFGPGTRLTVL.